What follows are 23 T cell receptor beta chains derived from one specimen sequenced in a study of T-cell memory formation after mild COVID-19. TCRdb analysed the 5' RACE reads with MiXCR anew, one entry per CDR3 protein. Altogether around 300,000 distinct CDR3 sequences are present, approximately 14% being singletons, with the ten largest covering around a fifth. The source material was PBMCs or a T cell subset sorted from them (not recorded which). Every receptor here comes from a man in his late teens or twenties who had mild COVID-19 (a few samples of this study predate the infection). Cell type and time point are not known.

This clonotype was detected many times. The CDR3 spells CASSEAFPRGIQYF. DNA of the CDR3: TGTGCCAGCAGTGAGGCCTTTCCACGAGGGATTCAGTACTTC. The chain employs TRBV25-1 and TRBJ2-4, with D maybe TRBD2 (5 bases). The CDR3 length is 14 residues. Per the germline V gene, CDR1 is MGHDK and CDR2 is SYGVNS. V was trimmed by 3 bases and J by 10 bases, leaving 16 bases between them. The full variable domain, its missing parts supplied by reference TRBV25-1 and TRBJ2-4, is EADIYQTPRYLVIGTGKKITLECSQTMGHDKMYWYQQDPGMELHLIHYSYGVNSTEKGDLSSESTVSRIRTEHFPLTLESARPSHTSQYLCASSEAFPRGIQYFGAGTRLSVL.

This clonotype has more than one count but fewer than ten. The gene calls are TRBV19 and TRBJ2-3; unclear D gene. In germline, CDR1 is LNHDA, CDR2 SQIVND (reference sequence). Trimming took 1 base from V and 2 from J, leaving 10 bases between them. The CDR3 length is 15 residues. Here the CDR3 DNA reads TGTGCCAGTAGTATAGCAGACGGCTCCACAGATACGCAGTATTTT. Its translation is CASSIADGSTDTQYF. Together with reference TRBV19 and TRBJ2-3, the CDR3 gives the full variable domain: DGGITQSPKYLFRKEGQNVTLSCEQNLNHDAMYWYRQDPGQGLRLIYYSQIVNDFQKGDIAEGYSVSREKKESFPLTVTSAQKNPTAFYLCASSIADGSTDTQYFGPGTRLTVL.

The J gene is TRBJ1-2, the V gene TRBV7-9; 7 positions match TRBD1. Germline V gene data show CDR1 as SEHNR and CDR2 as FQNEAQ (reference sequence). The CDR3 is made up of 13 amino acids. V was clipped by 5 bases and J by 6 bases; unmatched bases: 6. CDR3: CASSRQGSDGYTF. CDR3 bases: TGTGCCAGCAGCCGACAGGGCTCGGATGGCTACACCTTC.

This clonotype was observed once. The V and J genes are TRBV6-5 and TRBJ1-2; unclear D gene. Germline V gene lookup returns CDR1 MNHEY and CDR2 SVGAGI. The V end was cut by 0 bases, the J end by 5 bases, with 13 bases between. This CDR3 has 15 residues. CDR3 protein: CASSYSPLLGYGYTF. CDR3 sequence (DNA): TGTGCCAGCAGTTACTCACCCCTTCTTGGGTATGGCTACACCTTC.

This clonotype was picked up many times. CDR3 DNA sequence: TGTGCCAGCAGCGCGGGGCGGGGGGCCGTAGATACGCAGTATTTT. This codes for CASSAGRGAVDTQYF. The V call is TRBV6-4, the J call TRBJ2-3; TRBD2 aligns across 8 bases. Per the germline V gene, CDR1 is MRHNA and CDR2 is SNTAGT. CDR3 length equals 15 residues. Unmatched junction bases numbered 10, after V lost 6 bases and J lost 5 bases.

V usage is TRBV6-4 and J usage is TRBJ2-3; unclear D gene. V dropped 6 bases and J dropped 4 bases, with 11 bases sitting between them. CDR3 length: 13 residues. Germline V gene lookup returns CDR1 MRHNA and CDR2 SNTAGT. The CDR3 DNA is TGTGCCAGCAGCGAAGATGGCGCAGATACGCAGTATTTT. This encodes CASSEDGADTQYF.

This CDR3 reads CSAVAGGSYEQYF. CDR3 in DNA: TGCAGTGCTGTAGCGGGGGGTTCCTACGAGCAGTACTTC. The genes are TRBV20-1 and TRBJ2-7, with 10 bases lining up with TRBD2. Germline loops: CDR1 DFQATT, CDR2 SNEGSKA (reference sequence). After removal of 5 bases from V and 1 base from J, the junction contained 2 bases not matched to a gene. This CDR3 is 13 amino acids long.

This clonotype occurred a few times. The chain recombines TRBV6-2 or TRBV6-3 with TRBJ2-1; 12 positions agree with TRBD2. The CDR3 contains 14 residues. The germline V gene encodes CDR1 MNHEY and CDR2 SVGEGT. After removal of 8 bases from V and 2 bases from J, the junction contained 1 base not matched to a gene. CDR3 region: CASGLAGTYNEQFF. The DNA of the CDR3 is TGTGCCAGCGGACTAGCGGGGACCTACAATGAGCAGTTCTTC.

In its sample, this clonotype was seen a few times. This chain uses TRBV28 with TRBJ2-5, with D perhaps TRBD2 (6 bases). There are 13 residues in the CDR3. Trimming pared 8 bases from V and 5 bases from J, leaving 15 bases between. CDR1 is MDHEN and CDR2 is SYDVKM in the germline V gene. The CDR3 is CASGPGVAETQYF. The CDR3 DNA is TGTGCCAGCGGTCCGGGGGTTGCCGAGACCCAGTACTTC.

This clonotype was observed a handful of times. This rearrangement joins TRBV20-1 to TRBJ2-3, with unresolved D. V was shortened by 3 bases and J by 0 bases, with 7 bases between the two germline ends. The CDR3 extends over 13 amino acids. Per germline, CDR1 DFQATT and CDR2 SNEGSKA (reference sequence). The CDR3 loop is CSARGRSTDTQYF. CDR3 coding DNA: TGCAGTGCTAGGGGCAGAAGCACAGATACGCAGTATTTT.

This clonotype appeared a few times. The V gene is TRBV12-3 or TRBV12-4, the J gene TRBJ1-1; TRBD1 is a possible D gene (6 bases). The CDR3 is 14 residues long. V was trimmed by 8 bases and J by 0 bases, leaving 13 bases between them. The DNA of the CDR3 is TGTGCCAGCGGGTCGACAGGACTGAACACTGAAGCTTTCTTT. Residues: CASGSTGLNTEAFF.

The V call is TRBV11-2, the J call TRBJ1-6; TRBD1 agrees at 7 bases. CDR1 and CDR2 (germline): SGHAT, FQNNGV. V lost 6 bases, J lost 12 bases, and 11 bases stayed unmatched. The CDR3 spans 14 residues. This CDR3 is CASRPSRGWGPLHF. CDR3 nucleotides: TGTGCCAGCAGACCCTCCAGGGGGTGGGGACCCCTCCACTTT. Full variable domain (remainder filled in from reference TRBV11-2 and TRBJ1-6): EAGVAQSPRYKIIEKRQSVAFWCNPISGHATLYWYQQILGQGPKLLIQFQNNGVVDDSQLPKDRFSAERLKGVDSTLKIQPAKLEDSAVYLCASRPSRGWGPLHFGNGTRLTVT.

This clonotype was counted a few times. The rearrangement links TRBV10-3 to TRBJ2-3; D ambiguous. From germline, CDR1 is ENHRY and CDR2 SYGVKD. The CDR3 length is 13 residues. Trimming took off 2 bases at V and 2 bases at J, with 5 bases between the two ends. CDR3 protein: CAISEAATDTQYF. Written as DNA, the CDR3 is TGTGCCATCAGTGAGGCCGCCACAGATACGCAGTATTTT.

J is TRBJ1-3 and V is TRBV28; D might be TRBD1 (5 bases). Germline V gene lookup returns CDR1 MDHEN and CDR2 SYDVKM. This CDR3 is 13 amino acids long. V lost 5 bases, J lost 4 bases, and 9 bases lay in between. CDR3 in DNA: TGTGCCAGCAGTCAGGGAACGGGAAACACCATATATTTT. It yields the protein CASSQGTGNTIYF.

The genes are TRBV5-1 and TRBJ2-6; TRBD1 matches at 8 bases. The CDR3 sequence is 16 residues long. Trimming removed 4 bases from V and 2 bases from J; junction bases left unmatched: 5. The germline V gene has CDR1 SGHRS and CDR2 YFSETQ. The CDR3 coding sequence is TGCGCCAGCAGCACGACAGGGGATGCTGGGGCCAACGTCCTGACTTTC. Its protein product is CASSTTGDAGANVLTF.

This clonotype was seen a handful of times. This chain links TRBV4-1 with TRBJ1-5; perhaps TRBD1 as D (5 bases). The CDR3 runs 15 residues. The germline V gene encodes CDR1 MGHRA and CDR2 YSYEKL. V was trimmed by 0 bases and J by 7 bases, leaving 13 bases between them. The CDR3 bases are TGCGCCAGCAGCCAAGACGGCCAGGGTCCCCAGCCCCAGCATTTT. Its translation is CASSQDGQGPQPQHF.

This clonotype was seen a few times. The chain is built from TRBV3-1 and TRBJ2-7; a possible D gene is TRBD1 (6 bases). CDR1 and CDR2 from the germline V gene are LGHDT and YNNKEL (reference sequence). V was trimmed by 4 bases and J by 6 bases, leaving 22 bases between them. The CDR3 spans 16 residues. This CDR3 is CASSRGPGTSRAEQYV. In DNA, the CDR3 is TGTGCCAGCAGCCGGGGACCCGGGACATCTCGAGCCGAGCAGTACGTC.

The table lists this clonotype with a few counts. The chain employs TRBV28 and TRBJ2-7, with D possibly TRBD2 on 6 matching bases. The CDR3 sequence is 15 residues long. CDR1 and CDR2 from the germline V gene are MDHEN and SYDVKM. Trimming shortened V by 8 bases and J by 0 bases, and 17 bases separated the two germline ends. CDR3 DNA: TGTGCCAGCGTGGCCCTCGGGGGTCGCTCCTACGAGCAGTACTTC. It specifies CASVALGGRSYEQYF. The full variable domain, completed using reference TRBV28 and TRBJ2-7, is DVKVTQSSRYLVKRTGEKVFLECVQDMDHENMFWYRQDPGLGLRLIYFSYDVKMKEKGDIPEGYSVSREKKERFSLILESASTNQTSMYLCASVALGGRSYEQYFGPGTRLTVT.

This clonotype was counted between two and nine times. The rearrangement links TRBV11-2 to TRBJ1-1; D is uncertain. This CDR3 contains 13 residues. Deletions cut 2 bases from V and 8 bases from J, with 12 bases between. The germline CDR1 and CDR2 sequences are SGHAT and FQNNGV. The CDR3 here is CASSLSVGREAFF. The CDR3 coding sequence is TGTGCCAGCAGCTTATCAGTGGGGAGGGAAGCTTTCTTT.

The V call is TRBV7-2, the J call TRBJ1-2, with TRBD1 matching 7 bases. Trimming cost V 1 base and J 6 bases; bases outside gene matches: 5. Germline CDR1 and CDR2: SGHTA and FQGNSA. The CDR3 has 14 amino acids. The CDR3 DNA is TGTGCCAGCAGCTTAGTCCAGGGGGTCCATGGCTACACCTTC. Protein: CASSLVQGVHGYTF.

The chain is built from TRBV4-2 and TRBJ2-4, with 12 positions matching TRBD2. V shed 4 bases and J 0 bases; nucleotides not matched to a gene: 16. This CDR3 has 21 amino acids. Per the germline V gene, CDR1 is LGHNA and CDR2 is YNFKEQ. The CDR3 reads CASSPTPRASGGVLAKNIQYF. The CDR3 DNA sequence: TGTGCCAGCAGCCCCACCCCCCGGGCTAGCGGGGGGGTTCTAGCCAAAAACATTCAGTACTTC.

The chain is built from TRBV29-1 and TRBJ2-7; 7 positions agree with TRBD1. This CDR3 has 13 residues. Germline CDR1 reads SQVTM; CDR2 reads ANQGSEA. The V segment lost 7 bases and the J segment 5 bases; nucleotides outside the gene matches: 11. The CDR3 DNA reads TGCAGCGCGGGTACAGGGGAGTTGGACGAGCAGTACTTC. Protein product: CSAGTGELDEQYF.

This clonotype came up many times. The chain links TRBV29-1 to TRBJ1-1; D ambiguous. Trimming removed 4 bases from V and 1 base from J, with 10 bases in between. Germline CDR1 reads SQVTM; CDR2 reads ANQGSEA. The CDR3 covers 13 residues. The CDR3 DNA reads TGCAGCGTTGTTAACCCCCCGAACACTGAAGCTTTCTTT. Translation: CSVVNPPNTEAFF. Supplemented by reference TRBV29-1 and TRBJ1-1, the full variable domain reads SAVISQKPSRDICQRGTSLTIQCQVDSQVTMMFWYRQQPGQSLTLIATANQGSEATYESGFVIDKFPISRPNLTFSTLTVSNMSPEDSSIYLCSVVNPPNTEAFFGQGTRLTVV.